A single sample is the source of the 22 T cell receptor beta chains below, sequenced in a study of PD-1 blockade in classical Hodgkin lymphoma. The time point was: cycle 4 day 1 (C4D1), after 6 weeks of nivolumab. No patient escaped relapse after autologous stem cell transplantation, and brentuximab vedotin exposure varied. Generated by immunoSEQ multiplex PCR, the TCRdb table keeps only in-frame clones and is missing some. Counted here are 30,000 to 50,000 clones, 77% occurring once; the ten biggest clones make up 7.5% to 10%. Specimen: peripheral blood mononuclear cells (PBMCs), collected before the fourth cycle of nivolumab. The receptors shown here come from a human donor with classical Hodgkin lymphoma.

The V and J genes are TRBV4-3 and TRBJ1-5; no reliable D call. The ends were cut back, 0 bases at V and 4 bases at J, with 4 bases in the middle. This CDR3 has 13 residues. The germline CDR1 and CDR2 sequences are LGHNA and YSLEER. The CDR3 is CASSQDHNQPQHF. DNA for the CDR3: TGCGCCAGCAGCCAAGATCATAATCAGCCCCAGCATTTT.

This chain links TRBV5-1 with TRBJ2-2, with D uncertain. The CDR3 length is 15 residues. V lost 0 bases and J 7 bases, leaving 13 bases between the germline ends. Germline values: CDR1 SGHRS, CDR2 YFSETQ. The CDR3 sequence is CASSLAVGKGGELFF. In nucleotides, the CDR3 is TGCGCCAGCAGCTTGGCCGTAGGGAAGGGCGGGGAGCTGTTTTTT.

This CDR3 is CASNPGQQYNEQFF. In DNA, the CDR3 is TGTGCCAGCAACCCGGGACAGCAATACAATGAGCAGTTCTTC. The chain carries TRBV7-9 and TRBJ2-1; 7 bases agree with TRBD1. After removal of 7 bases from V and 4 bases from J, the junction contained 7 bases not matched to a gene. Germline values: CDR1 SEHNR, CDR2 FQNEAQ (reference sequence). The CDR3 covers 14 residues.

The CDR3 protein is CASSLRLPPDTQYF. The CDR3 DNA sequence: TGTGCCAGCAGCTTACGGCTACCCCCAGATACGCAGTATTTT. The V call is TRBV7-2, the J call TRBJ2-3; D unclear. Germline lookup yields CDR1 SGHTA and CDR2 FQGNSA. There are 14 residues in the CDR3. Trimming pared 2 bases from V and 4 bases from J, leaving 10 bases between. Full variable domain (remainder filled in from reference TRBV7-2 and TRBJ2-3): GAGVSQSPSNKVTEKGKDVELRCDPISGHTALYWYRQSLGQGLEFLIYFQGNSAPDKSGLPSDRFSAERTGGSVSTLTIQRTQQEDSAVYLCASSLRLPPDTQYFGPGTRLTVL.

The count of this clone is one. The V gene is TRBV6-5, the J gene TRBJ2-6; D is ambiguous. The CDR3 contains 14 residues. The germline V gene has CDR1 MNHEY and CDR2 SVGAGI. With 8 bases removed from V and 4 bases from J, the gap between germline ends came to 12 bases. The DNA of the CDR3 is TGTGCCAGCGCCCGGGCCTCCGGGGCCAACGTCCTGACTTTC. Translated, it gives CASARASGANVLTF.

Here the CDR3 reads CASSLSASIWEQYF. CDR3 bases: TGTGCCAGCAGCTTGTCGGCTAGCATCTGGGAGCAGTACTTC. V usage is TRBV5-4 and J usage is TRBJ2-7; possible D gene TRBD2, 5 bases. Trimming left V 1 base short and J 7 bases short, with 15 bases between. CDR3 length: 14 amino acids. Germline loops: CDR1 SGHNT, CDR2 YYREEE (reference sequence).

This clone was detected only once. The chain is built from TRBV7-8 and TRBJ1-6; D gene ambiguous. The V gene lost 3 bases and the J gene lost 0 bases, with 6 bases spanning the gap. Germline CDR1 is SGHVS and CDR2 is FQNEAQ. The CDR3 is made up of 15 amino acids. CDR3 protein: CASSFSSSYNSPLHF. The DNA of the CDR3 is TGTGCCAGCAGCTTTTCGAGCTCCTATAATTCACCCCTCCACTTT.

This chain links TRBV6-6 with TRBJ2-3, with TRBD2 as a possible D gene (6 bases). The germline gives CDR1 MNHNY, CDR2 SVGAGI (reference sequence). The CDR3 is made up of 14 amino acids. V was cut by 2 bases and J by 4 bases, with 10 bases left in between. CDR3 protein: CASSYGGFPDTQYF. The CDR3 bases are TGTGCCAGCAGTTACGGGGGGTTCCCAGATACGCAGTATTTT.

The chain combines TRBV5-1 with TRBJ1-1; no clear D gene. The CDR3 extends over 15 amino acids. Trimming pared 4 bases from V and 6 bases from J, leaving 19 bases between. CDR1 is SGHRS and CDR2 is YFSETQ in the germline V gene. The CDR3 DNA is TGCGCCAGCAGCCCTCCGGGCCCGAGGATATCTGAAGCTTTCTTT. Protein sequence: CASSPPGPRISEAFF.

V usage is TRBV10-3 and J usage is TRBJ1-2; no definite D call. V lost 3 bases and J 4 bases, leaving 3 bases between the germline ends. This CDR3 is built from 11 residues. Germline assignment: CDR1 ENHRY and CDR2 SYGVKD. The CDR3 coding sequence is TGTGCCATCAGTGATTCCTATGGCTACACCTTC. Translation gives CAISDSYGYTF.

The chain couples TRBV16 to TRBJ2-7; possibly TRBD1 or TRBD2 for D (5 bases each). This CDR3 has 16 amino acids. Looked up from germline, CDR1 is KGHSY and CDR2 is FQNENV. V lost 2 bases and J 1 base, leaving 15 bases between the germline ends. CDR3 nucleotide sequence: TGTGCCAGCAGCCAAATTGGGGGTCTATCTTCCTACGAGCAGTACTTC. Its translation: CASSQIGGLSSYEQYF.

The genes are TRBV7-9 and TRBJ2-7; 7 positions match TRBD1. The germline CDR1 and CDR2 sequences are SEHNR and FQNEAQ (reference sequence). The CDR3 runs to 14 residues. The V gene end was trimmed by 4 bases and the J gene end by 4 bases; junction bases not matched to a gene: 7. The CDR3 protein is CASSSMSDRYEQYF. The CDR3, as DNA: TGTGCCAGCAGCTCGATGTCGGACAGGTACGAGCAGTACTTC.

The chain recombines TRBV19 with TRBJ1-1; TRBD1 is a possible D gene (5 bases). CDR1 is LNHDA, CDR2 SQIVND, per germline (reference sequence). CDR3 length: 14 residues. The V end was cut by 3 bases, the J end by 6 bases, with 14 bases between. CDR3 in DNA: TGTGCCAGTAGTATCGGACTGAGGGGTGCTGAAGCTTTCTTT. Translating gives CASSIGLRGAEAFF.

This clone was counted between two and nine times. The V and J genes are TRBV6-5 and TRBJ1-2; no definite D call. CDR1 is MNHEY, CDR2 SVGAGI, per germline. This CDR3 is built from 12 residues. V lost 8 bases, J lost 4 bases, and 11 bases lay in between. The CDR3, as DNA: TGTGCCAGCTCACGCGCCTCCTATGGCTACACCTTC. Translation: CASSRASYGYTF.

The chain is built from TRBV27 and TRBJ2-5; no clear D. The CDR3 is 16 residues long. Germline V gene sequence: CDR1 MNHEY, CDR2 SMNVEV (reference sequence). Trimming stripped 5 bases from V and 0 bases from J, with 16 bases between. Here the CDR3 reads CASSTRNKKYQETQYF. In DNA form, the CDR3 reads TGTGCCAGCAGTACCAGGAACAAAAAGTACCAAGAGACCCAGTACTTC.

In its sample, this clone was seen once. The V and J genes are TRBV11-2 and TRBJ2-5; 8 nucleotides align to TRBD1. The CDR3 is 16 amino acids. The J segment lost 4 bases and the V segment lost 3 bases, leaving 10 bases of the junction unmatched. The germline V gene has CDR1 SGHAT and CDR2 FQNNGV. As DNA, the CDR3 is TGTGCCAGCAGCTTCGGTAGACAGGGGTTGCGAGAGACCCAGTACTTC. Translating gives CASSFGRQGLRETQYF.

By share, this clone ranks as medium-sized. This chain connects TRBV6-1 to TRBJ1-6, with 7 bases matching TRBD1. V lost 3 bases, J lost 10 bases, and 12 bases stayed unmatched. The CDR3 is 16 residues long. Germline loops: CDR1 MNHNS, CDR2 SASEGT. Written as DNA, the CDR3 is TGTGCCAGCAGTGAGGTTAACAGGGGATCAGGCTCACCCCTCCACTTT. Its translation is CASSEVNRGSGSPLHF.

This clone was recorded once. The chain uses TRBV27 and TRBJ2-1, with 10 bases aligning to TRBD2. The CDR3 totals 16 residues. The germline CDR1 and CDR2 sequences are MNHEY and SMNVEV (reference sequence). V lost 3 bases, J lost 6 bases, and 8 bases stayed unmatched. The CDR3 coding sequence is TGTGCCAGCAGTTTCCTAGCGGGGGCCAACCGCAATGAGCAGTTCTTC. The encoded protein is CASSFLAGANRNEQFF.

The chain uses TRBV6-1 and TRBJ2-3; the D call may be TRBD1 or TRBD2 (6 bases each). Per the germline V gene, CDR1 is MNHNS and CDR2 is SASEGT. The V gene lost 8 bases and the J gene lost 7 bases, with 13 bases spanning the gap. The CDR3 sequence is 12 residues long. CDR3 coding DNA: TGTGCCAGCTGGGGGGCGTGGAATACGCAGTATTTT. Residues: CASWGAWNTQYF.

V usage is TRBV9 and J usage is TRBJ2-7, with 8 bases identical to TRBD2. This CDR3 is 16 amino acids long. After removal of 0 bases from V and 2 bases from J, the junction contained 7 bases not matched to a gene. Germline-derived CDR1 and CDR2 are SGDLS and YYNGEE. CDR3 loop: CASSVATGGGPYEQYF. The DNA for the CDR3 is TGTGCCAGCAGCGTAGCTACGGGGGGGGGCCCCTACGAGCAGTACTTC.

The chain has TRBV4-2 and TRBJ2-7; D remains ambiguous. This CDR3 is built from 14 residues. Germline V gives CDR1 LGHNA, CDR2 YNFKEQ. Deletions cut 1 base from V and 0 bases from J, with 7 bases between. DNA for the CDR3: TGTGCCAGCAGCCAAGGCAGAAGCTCCTACGAGCAGTACTTC. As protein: CASSQGRSSYEQYF.

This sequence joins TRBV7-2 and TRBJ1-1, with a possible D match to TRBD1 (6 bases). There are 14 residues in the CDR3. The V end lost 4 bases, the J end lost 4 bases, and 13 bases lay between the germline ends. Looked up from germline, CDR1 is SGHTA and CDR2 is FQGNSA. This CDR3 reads CASSSQGFGTEAFF. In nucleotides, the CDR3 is TGTGCCAGCAGCTCTCAGGGGTTCGGCACTGAAGCTTTCTTT.